The present TCR beta chain was sequenced within a study of memory CD4+ T cells and cytomegalovirus serostatus. Study in general: Healthy Belgian adult donors included nine or ten CMV-positive and more than 20 CMV-negative people.

Study observations and caveats: Repertoires predicted CMV serostatus with median bootstrapped AUC of about 0.96.

A note on this clone: Its antigen remains unknown.

In the authors' workflow: Out-of-frame sequences were removed, leaving 2 million or so distinct TCRbeta sequences. Profiling relied on immunoSEQ multiplex PCR, and the TCRdb table lists in-frame clones only, not all of them. V, J and clone size are those of that table, while D and trimming were read from the DNA. Found here are 55,000 to 65,000 clones, 80% to 90% of them singletons; the top ten hold 0.8% to 1.2%. The sort gate was single viable CD3+CD4+CD8-CD45RO+ cells for memory CD4+ T cells. Positive selection with CD4 microbeads enriched total CD4+ T cells. Per germline, CDR1 SQVTM and CDR2 ANQGSEA. Trimming took 4 bases from V and 3 from J, leaving 10 bases between them. This CDR3 region has 13 residues.

The chain links TRBV29-1 to TRBJ1-5; D unclear. The source material was memory CD4+ T cells from blood. This receptor was identified in an adult in good health and CMV-seronegative. CDR3 nucleotide sequence: TGCAGCGTTGCGATGGCAGCCAATCAGCCCCAGCATTTT. This gives the protein CSVAMAANQPQHF.